Listed below are T cell receptor beta chains from one sample, sequenced in a study of shared clonotypes between healthy human individuals. Clones were sequenced by immunoSEQ multiplex PCR, and TCRdb holds only the in-frame ones, with some missing. Here the sample spans roughly 1,100,000 clones, 60% to 80% being singletons. Sequencing was performed on memory CD4+ T cells sorted from blood. The origin of the receptors is a man aged 18 to 29 in good health. Each CDR3 is given without its conserved first and last residue. D genes are given only for firm matches.

cdr3_aa: AWRSPYGYGYT
cdr3_length: 11
v_call: TRBV30
d_call: -

cdr3_aa: ASSLQSGGGPFYEQY
cdr3_length: 15
v_call: TRBV5-4
d_call: TRBD2

cdr3_aa: ASSLQGTIQY
cdr3_length: 10
v_call: TRBV5-6
d_call: -

cdr3_aa: ASSYSGFGQPQH
cdr3_length: 12
v_call: TRBV6-5
d_call: -

cdr3_aa: ASSLAIGNSPLH
cdr3_length: 12
v_call: TRBV5-6
d_call: -

cdr3_aa: ASSLQGENTEAF
cdr3_length: 12
v_call: TRBV7-7
d_call: TRBD1

cdr3_aa: ASAPGGGNFNSPLH
cdr3_length: 14
v_call: TRBV18
d_call: -

cdr3_aa: ASSISPYGQY
cdr3_length: 10
v_call: TRBV19
d_call: -

cdr3_aa: ASSLHSLESTYEQY
cdr3_length: 14
v_call: TRBV7-2
d_call: -

cdr3_aa: AISEPTGAYEQY
cdr3_length: 12
v_call: TRBV10-3
d_call: TRBD1

cdr3_aa: ASSLGLAGAYNEQF
cdr3_length: 14
v_call: TRBV5-1
d_call: TRBD2

cdr3_aa: AWSDRSSLRQY
cdr3_length: 11
v_call: TRBV30
d_call: -

cdr3_aa: ASSQRRESPLH
cdr3_length: 11
v_call: TRBV4-1
d_call: -

cdr3_aa: ASSLGGQGINEQF
cdr3_length: 13
v_call: TRBV7-9
d_call: TRBD1

cdr3_aa: ASRFVGTRSSNEQF
cdr3_length: 14
v_call: TRBV5-1
d_call: TRBD2

cdr3_aa: ASGLGLTSTDTQY
cdr3_length: 13
v_call: TRBV12-5
d_call: -

cdr3_aa: ASSHEGELAGGNEQF
cdr3_length: 15
v_call: TRBV5-4
d_call: TRBD2

cdr3_aa: AISDMVDEQY
cdr3_length: 10
v_call: TRBV10-3
d_call: -

cdr3_aa: ASSRRTSGGYT
cdr3_length: 11
v_call: TRBV5-6
d_call: -

cdr3_aa: ASSSYRSGVAF
cdr3_length: 11
v_call: TRBV28
d_call: -

cdr3_aa: ASSFRLPPLH
cdr3_length: 10
v_call: TRBV5-6
d_call: -

cdr3_aa: ASSILPPGETQY
cdr3_length: 12
v_call: TRBV19
d_call: -

cdr3_aa: ASNIGGDTEAF
cdr3_length: 11
v_call: TRBV6-6
d_call: -

cdr3_aa: ARSAAGGGYT
cdr3_length: 10
v_call: TRBV5-3
d_call: TRBD1

cdr3_aa: ASSADREGH
cdr3_length: 9
v_call: TRBV18
d_call: -

cdr3_aa: ASSLIQVNTEAF
cdr3_length: 12
v_call: TRBV6-1
d_call: -

cdr3_aa: ASSPQGASIGGYT
cdr3_length: 13
v_call: TRBV6-6
d_call: TRBD1

cdr3_aa: ASSMKDTEAF
cdr3_length: 10
v_call: TRBV11-3
d_call: -

cdr3_aa: ASSFGRQGAFYGYT
cdr3_length: 14
v_call: TRBV27
d_call: TRBD1

cdr3_aa: ASSAGQSYEQY
cdr3_length: 11
v_call: TRBV10-1
d_call: -

cdr3_aa: ASSSPLFSYNEQF
cdr3_length: 13
v_call: TRBV11-2
d_call: -

cdr3_aa: ASSPRHTNEKLF
cdr3_length: 12
v_call: TRBV5-5
d_call: -

cdr3_aa: ASSPTGGSYNSPLH
cdr3_length: 14
v_call: TRBV7-8
d_call: -

cdr3_aa: ASSWDRWGFNQPQH
cdr3_length: 14
v_call: TRBV2
d_call: TRBD1

cdr3_aa: ASSLLWSSGANVLT
cdr3_length: 14
v_call: TRBV11-2
d_call: -

cdr3_aa: ASSRQSGASTDTQY
cdr3_length: 14
v_call: TRBV7-2
d_call: -

cdr3_aa: ASSGQGYEQY
cdr3_length: 10
v_call: TRBV2
d_call: -

cdr3_aa: ASSFFIGSTEAF
cdr3_length: 12
v_call: TRBV5-1
d_call: -

cdr3_aa: ARSLGSGAQETQY
cdr3_length: 13
v_call: TRBV5-3
d_call: TRBD2

cdr3_aa: ASSTPVGTGKGEQY
cdr3_length: 14
v_call: TRBV7-2
d_call: TRBD1

cdr3_aa: ASSVELEGLGGYT
cdr3_length: 13
v_call: TRBV9
d_call: -

cdr3_aa: ASSLDGDRTDTQY
cdr3_length: 13
v_call: TRBV7-2
d_call: -

cdr3_aa: ASSFGTDQPQH
cdr3_length: 11
v_call: TRBV5-4
d_call: -

cdr3_aa: ASSRGAPTDTQY
cdr3_length: 12
v_call: TRBV6-5
d_call: -

cdr3_aa: ASSPRGPGQDYEKLF
cdr3_length: 15
v_call: TRBV9
d_call: TRBD1